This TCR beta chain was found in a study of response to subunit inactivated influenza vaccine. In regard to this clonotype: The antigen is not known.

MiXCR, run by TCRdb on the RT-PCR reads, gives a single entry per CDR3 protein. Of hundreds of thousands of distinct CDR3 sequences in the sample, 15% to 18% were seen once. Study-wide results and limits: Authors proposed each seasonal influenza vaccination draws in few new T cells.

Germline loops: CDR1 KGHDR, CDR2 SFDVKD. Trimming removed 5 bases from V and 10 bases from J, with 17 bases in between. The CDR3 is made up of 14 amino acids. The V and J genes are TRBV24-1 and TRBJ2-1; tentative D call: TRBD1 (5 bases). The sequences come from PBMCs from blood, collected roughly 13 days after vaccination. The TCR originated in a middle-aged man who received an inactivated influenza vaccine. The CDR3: CATSGGAMLSEQFF. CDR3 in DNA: TGTGCCACCAGTGGTGGGGCAATGCTTTCGGAGCAGTTCTTC.